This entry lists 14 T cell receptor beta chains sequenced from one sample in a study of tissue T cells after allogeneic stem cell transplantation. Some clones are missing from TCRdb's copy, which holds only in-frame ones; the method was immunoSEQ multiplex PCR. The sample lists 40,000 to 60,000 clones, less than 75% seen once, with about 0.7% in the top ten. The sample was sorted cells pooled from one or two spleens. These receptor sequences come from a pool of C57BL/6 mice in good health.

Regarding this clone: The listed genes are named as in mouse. The CDR3 is CASSQDRGGGTEVFF. The part of the CDR3 DNA that was read is TGTGCCAGCAGCCAAGACCGGGGCGGGGGCACAGAAGTCTTC. The V gene is TRBV2, the J gene TRBJ1-1, with D maybe TRBD1 (5 bases). The CDR3 end lies 1 residue beyond the end of the read and is filled in from the germline J gene. The germline V gene encodes CDR1 LGHNA and CDR2 YSYQKL. The V end lost 0 bases, the J end lost 4 bases, and 12 bases lay between the germline ends. The CDR3 is 15 amino acids.

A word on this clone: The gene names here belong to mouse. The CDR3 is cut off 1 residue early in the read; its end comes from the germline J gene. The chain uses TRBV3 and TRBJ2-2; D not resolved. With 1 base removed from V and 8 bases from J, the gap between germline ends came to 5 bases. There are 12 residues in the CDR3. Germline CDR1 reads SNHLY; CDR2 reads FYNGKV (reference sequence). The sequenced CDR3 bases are TGTGCCAGCAGCTTAGTAGGGGGGCAGCTCTAC. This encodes CASSLVGGQLY. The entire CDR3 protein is CASSLVGGQLYF.

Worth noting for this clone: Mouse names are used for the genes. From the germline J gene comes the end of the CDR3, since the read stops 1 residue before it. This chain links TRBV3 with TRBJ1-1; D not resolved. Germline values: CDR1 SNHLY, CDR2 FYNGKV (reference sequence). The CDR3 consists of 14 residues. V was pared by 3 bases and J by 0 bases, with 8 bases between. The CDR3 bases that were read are TGTGCCAGCAGCTTTGGTCATTCAAACACAGAAGTCTTC. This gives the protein CASSFGHSNTEVF. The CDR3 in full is CASSFGHSNTEVFF.

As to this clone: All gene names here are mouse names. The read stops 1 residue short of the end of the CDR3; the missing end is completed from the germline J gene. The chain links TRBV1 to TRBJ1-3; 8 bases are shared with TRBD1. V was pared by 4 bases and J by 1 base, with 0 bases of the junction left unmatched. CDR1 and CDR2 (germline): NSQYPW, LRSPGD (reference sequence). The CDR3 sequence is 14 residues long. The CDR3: CTCSGTGSGNTLYF. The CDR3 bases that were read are TGCACCTGCAGTGGGACAGGGTCTGGAAATACGCTCTAT. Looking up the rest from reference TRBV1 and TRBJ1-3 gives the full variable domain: VTLLEQNPRWRLVPRGQAVNLRCILKNSQYPWMSWYQQDLQKQLQWLFTLRSPGDKEVKSLPGADYLATRVTDTELRLQVANMSQGRTLYCTCSGTGSGNTLYFGEGSRLIVV.

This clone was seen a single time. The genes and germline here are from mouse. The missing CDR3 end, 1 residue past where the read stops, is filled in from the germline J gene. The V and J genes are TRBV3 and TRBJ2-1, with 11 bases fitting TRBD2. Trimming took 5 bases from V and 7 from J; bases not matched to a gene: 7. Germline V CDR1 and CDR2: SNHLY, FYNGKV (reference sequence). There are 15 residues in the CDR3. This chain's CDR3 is CASSLDWGGEAEQFF. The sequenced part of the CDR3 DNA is TGTGCCAGCAGCCTCGACTGGGGGGGTGAGGCTGAGCAGTTC.

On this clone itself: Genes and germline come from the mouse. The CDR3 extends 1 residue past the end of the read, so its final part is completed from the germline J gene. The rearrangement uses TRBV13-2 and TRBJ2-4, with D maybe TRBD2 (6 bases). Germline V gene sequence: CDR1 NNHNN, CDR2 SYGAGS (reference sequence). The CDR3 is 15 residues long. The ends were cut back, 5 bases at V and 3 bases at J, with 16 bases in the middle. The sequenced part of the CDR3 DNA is TGTGCCAGCGGCCCTCTCGACGGGGGGCAAAACACCTTGTAC. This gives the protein CASGPLDGGQNTLY. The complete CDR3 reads CASGPLDGGQNTLYF.

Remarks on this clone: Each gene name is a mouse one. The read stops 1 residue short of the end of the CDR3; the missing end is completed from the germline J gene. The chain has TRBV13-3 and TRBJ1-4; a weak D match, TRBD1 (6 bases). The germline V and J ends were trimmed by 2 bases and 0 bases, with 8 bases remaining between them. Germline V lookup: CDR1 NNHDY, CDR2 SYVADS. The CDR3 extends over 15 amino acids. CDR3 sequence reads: CASSEGQISNERLFF. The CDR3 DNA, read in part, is TGTGCCAGCAGTGAGGGACAAATTTCCAACGAAAGATTATTT.

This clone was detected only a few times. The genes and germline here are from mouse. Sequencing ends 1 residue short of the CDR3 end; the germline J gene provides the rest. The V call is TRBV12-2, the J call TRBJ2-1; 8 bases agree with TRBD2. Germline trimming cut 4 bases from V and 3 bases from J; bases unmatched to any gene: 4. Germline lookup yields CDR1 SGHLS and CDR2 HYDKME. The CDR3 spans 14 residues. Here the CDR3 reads CASSPGTGYAEQFF. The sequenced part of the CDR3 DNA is TGTGCCAGCTCCCCCGGGACTGGCTATGCTGAGCAGTTC.

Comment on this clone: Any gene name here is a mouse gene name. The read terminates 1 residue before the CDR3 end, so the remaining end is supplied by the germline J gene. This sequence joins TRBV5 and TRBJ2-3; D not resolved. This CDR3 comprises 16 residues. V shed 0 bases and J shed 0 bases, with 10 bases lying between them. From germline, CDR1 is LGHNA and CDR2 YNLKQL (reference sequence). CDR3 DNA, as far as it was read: TGTGCCAGCAGCCAAGAAGGGCGGGCTAGTGCAGAAACGCTGTAT. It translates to CASSQEGRASAETLY. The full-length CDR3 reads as CASSQEGRASAETLYF.

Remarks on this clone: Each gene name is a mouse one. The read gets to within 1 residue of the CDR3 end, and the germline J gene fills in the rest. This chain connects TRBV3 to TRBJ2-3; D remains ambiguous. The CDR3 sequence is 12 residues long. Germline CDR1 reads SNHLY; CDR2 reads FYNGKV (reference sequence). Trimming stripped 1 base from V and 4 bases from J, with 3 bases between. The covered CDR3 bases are TGTGCCAGCAGCTTAGGGCCAGAAACGCTGTAT. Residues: CASSLGPETLY. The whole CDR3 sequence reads CASSLGPETLYF.

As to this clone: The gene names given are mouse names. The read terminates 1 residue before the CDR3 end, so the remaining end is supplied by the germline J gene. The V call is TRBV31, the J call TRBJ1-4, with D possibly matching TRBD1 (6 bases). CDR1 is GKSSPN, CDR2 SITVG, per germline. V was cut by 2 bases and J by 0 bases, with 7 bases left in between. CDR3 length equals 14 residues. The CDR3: CAWSGTLSNERLFF. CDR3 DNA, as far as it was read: TGTGCCTGGAGTGGGACACTTTCCAACGAAAGATTATTT.

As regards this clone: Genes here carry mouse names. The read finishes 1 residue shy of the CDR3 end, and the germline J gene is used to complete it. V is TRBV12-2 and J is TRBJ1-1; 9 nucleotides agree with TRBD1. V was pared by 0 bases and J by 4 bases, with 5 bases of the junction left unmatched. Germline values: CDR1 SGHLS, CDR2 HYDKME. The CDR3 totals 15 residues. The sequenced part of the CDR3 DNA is TGTGCCAGCTCTCTCGGGACAGGGCTGGGCACAGAAGTCTTC. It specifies CASSLGTGLGTEVF. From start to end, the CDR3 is CASSLGTGLGTEVFF.

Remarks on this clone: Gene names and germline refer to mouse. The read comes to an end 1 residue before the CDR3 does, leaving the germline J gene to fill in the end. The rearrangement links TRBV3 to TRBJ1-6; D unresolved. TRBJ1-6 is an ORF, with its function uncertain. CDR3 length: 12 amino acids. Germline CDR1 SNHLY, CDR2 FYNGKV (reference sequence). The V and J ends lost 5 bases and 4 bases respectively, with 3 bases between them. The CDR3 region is CASSPYNSPLYF. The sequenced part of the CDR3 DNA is TGTGCCAGCAGCCCGTATAATTCGCCCCTCTAC.

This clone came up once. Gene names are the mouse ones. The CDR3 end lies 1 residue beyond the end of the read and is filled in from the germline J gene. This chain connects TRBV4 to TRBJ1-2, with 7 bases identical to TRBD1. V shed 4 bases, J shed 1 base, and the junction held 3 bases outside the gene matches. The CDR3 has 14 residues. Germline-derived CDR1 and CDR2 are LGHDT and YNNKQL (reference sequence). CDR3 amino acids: CASSSGTENSDYTF. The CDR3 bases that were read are TGTGCCAGCAGCTCCGGGACAGAAAACTCCGACTACACC.